This TCR beta chain was obtained from a study of T cell repertoires in aging, cancer and after chemotherapy (dated by TCRdb to the late 2010s). Some background on the complete study: Six donor age groups were covered, ranging from 30 or younger up to 70 or older, and each group contained at least three individuals. In the solid tumor group, paired pre- and post-chemotherapy samples were obtained from brain tumor (glioblastoma) patients receiving temozolomide-based therapy. In total, the full dataset held millions of TCR reads. The study profiled peripheral blood TCR beta repertoires from healthy donors and cancer patients to examine immunoaging and T cell reconstitution after chemotherapy. The cohort comprised around 210 cancer patients, 85 to 94 with hematological and approximately 120 with solid cancers, plus 95 healthy donors as a reference group. Study-level results and caveats: Untreated patients with hematological or solid cancers showed significantly lower blood TCR diversity and higher clonality than age-matched healthy donors. In healthy donors, the decline in TCR diversity with age was mainly explained by loss of richness, whereas in cancer patients loss of evenness was also found to contribute. According to the authors, the repertoire data do not permit conclusions about immunological memory after chemotherapy. Median generation probability increased over the chemotherapy interval in both cancer cohorts, suggesting repertoire reconstitution through rebound thymic output.

Instead of sorted cells or RNA, genomic DNA extracted from peripheral blood served as the source for amplifying TCR beta rearrangements. This clonotype has a handful of counts. Its binding antigen is unknown. No base quality information exists; no much larger clone differs at one position. Rearranged TRB sequences spanning V, D and J segments were amplified by multiplex touch-down PCR using a mixed TRB-A/B primer pool. Illumina adapters and sample indices were added to the amplicons in two consecutive PCR reactions performed with Phusion HS II polymerase. After gel purification with the NucleoSpin Gel and PCR Clean-up kit, the amplicons were checked using Qubit and an Agilent 2100 Bioanalyzer. Libraries were sequenced on an Illumina MiSeq using 600-cycle, single-indexed, paired-end runs. As for the authors' bioinformatics: Processing of the TRB sequences was carried out with MiXCR versions 2.12 and 3.0.5. Each unique CDR3 nucleotide sequence counted as one clone, and only productive sequences with at least two reads were retained. Repertoire metrics included Shannon diversity, evenness, clonality (one minus evenness), and alpha-parameterized diversity profiles from alpha 0 to 5. The IGoR algorithm was used to compute generation probabilities of clones in paired pre- and post-chemotherapy samples. TCRdb reprocessing: public reads trimmed at Q25 with fastp, clones called with MiXCR, in-frame beta chains kept. Rows matching on CDR3 protein sequence are summarized as one entry with the most common DNA and genes. None of the V and J calls come from the authors' own analysis; TCRdb made them. The sample yields hundreds of distinct CDR3 sequences; around a fifth were counted once. The ten largest clones take up 40% to 55% of the sample.

The receptor was isolated from a human donor with a solid tumor. The sample comprised blood.

DNA sequence: TGCAGTGCTACCGGGACTAGCGGGGGGGTAAGGGAGACCCAGTACTTC. It translates to CSATGTSGGVRETQYF. The V gene is TRBV20-1 and the J gene is TRBJ2-5; TRBD2 agrees with 16 junctional bases. Reading from cysteine to phenylalanine, the CDR3 counts 16 amino acids. Just the 48-base CDR3 DNA is kept, in frame starting at base 1. The germline V gene (reference sequence) sets CDR1 to DFQATT and CDR2 to SNEGSKA. Germline trimming amounts to 4 bases on V and 5 bases on J, with 7 as the count of junction bases outside the gene matches.